Listed below are T cell receptor beta chains from one sample, sequenced in a study of beta chain features in type 1 diabetes. The assay was immunoSEQ multiplex PCR, and TCRdb's table has in-frame clones only and misses some. This table has under 300,000 clones, over 20% appearing once. Material: naive CD4+ T cells from blood. These TCRs come from a woman aged 40 to 50 with type 1 diabetes. Each CDR3 is given with its conserved first and last residue. D genes are given only for firm matches. Clone size is not always given. Where it is, it says once, few, many or a class for expanded clones.

j_gene: TRBJ2-2
d_gene: .
v_gene: TRBV15
abundance: few
CDR3aa: CATSRDRGNTGELFF
CDR3nt: TGTGCCACCAGCAGAGATAGAGGGAACACCGGGGAGCTGTTTTTT

j_gene: TRBJ1-4
d_gene: .
v_gene: TRBV7-9
abundance: .
CDR3aa: CASSGHGNEKLFF
CDR3nt: TGTGCCAGCAGCGGACATGGCAATGAAAAACTGTTTTTT

j_gene: TRBJ2-2
d_gene: TRBD2
v_gene: TRBV7-9
abundance: few
CDR3aa: CASPRLAGGTGELFF
CDR3nt: TGTGCCAGCCCTCGACTAGCGGGAGGAACCGGGGAGCTGTTTTTT

j_gene: TRBJ2-6
d_gene: .
v_gene: TRBV4-3
abundance: .
CDR3aa: CASSQDWGAGANVLTF
CDR3nt: TGCGCCAGCAGCCAAGATTGGGGGGCTGGGGCCAACGTCCTGACTTTC

j_gene: TRBJ1-1
d_gene: .
v_gene: TRBV2
abundance: .
CDR3aa: CASSGSGFAEAFF
CDR3nt: TGTGCCAGCAGTGGGTCAGGGTTCGCTGAAGCTTTCTTT

j_gene: TRBJ2-5
d_gene: TRBD1
v_gene: TRBV25-1
abundance: .
CDR3aa: CASSELTGAQETQYF
CDR3nt: TGTGCCAGCAGTGAGCTGACAGGGGCCCAAGAGACCCAGTACTTC

j_gene: TRBJ2-5
d_gene: .
v_gene: TRBV9
abundance: .
CDR3aa: CASSVGVEDRETQYF
CDR3nt: TGTGCCAGCAGCGTAGGTGTGGAGGATCGAGAGACCCAGTACTTC

j_gene: TRBJ2-1
d_gene: TRBD1
v_gene: TRBV7-2
abundance: .
CDR3aa: CASSGRDRVEQFF
CDR3nt: TGTGCCAGCAGCGGAAGGGACAGGGTTGAGCAGTTCTTC

j_gene: TRBJ2-7
d_gene: .
v_gene: TRBV28
abundance: few
CDR3aa: CAIESGLSSYEQYF
CDR3nt: TGTGCCATCGAAAGCGGTCTTTCCTCCTACGAGCAGTACTTC

j_gene: TRBJ2-1
d_gene: .
v_gene: TRBV15
abundance: few
CDR3aa: CATSRDLGGAKQFF
CDR3nt: TGTGCCACCAGCAGAGATCTCGGGGGAGCTAAGCAGTTCTTC

j_gene: TRBJ2-1
d_gene: .
v_gene: TRBV13
abundance: .
CDR3aa: CASSLPRSEQFF
CDR3nt: TGTGCCAGCAGCTTACCCCGTAGTGAGCAGTTCTTC

j_gene: TRBJ2-7
d_gene: TRBD1
v_gene: TRBV27
abundance: .
CDR3aa: CASSPGTGGRYEQYF
CDR3nt: TGTGCCAGCAGCCCTGGGACAGGGGGAAGATACGAGCAGTACTTC

j_gene: TRBJ1-1
d_gene: .
v_gene: TRBV4-3
abundance: .
CDR3aa: CASSQVTGTPNTEAFF
CDR3nt: TGCGCCAGCAGCCAAGTCACCGGGACACCGAACACTGAAGCTTTCTTT

j_gene: TRBJ2-1
d_gene: .
v_gene: TRBV5-1
abundance: .
CDR3aa: CASSLGAGAYNEQFF
CDR3nt: TGCGCCAGCAGCTTGGGGGCAGGGGCCTACAATGAGCAGTTCTTC

j_gene: TRBJ2-1
d_gene: TRBD2
v_gene: TRBV29-1
abundance: .
CDR3aa: CSASGSGDNEQFF
CDR3nt: TGCAGCGCCAGCGGGAGCGGGGACAATGAGCAGTTCTTC